This entry lists 16 T cell receptor beta chains sequenced from one sample in a study of glioma-infiltrating T cells. Amplification of TCR alpha and beta CDR3 regions from RNA used iRepertoire nested multiplex PCR. Using its own MiXCR run on the multiplex PCR reads, TCRdb lists one record per CDR3 protein. This sample carries over 90,000 distinct CDR3 sequences, 29% of them seen once, and the ten largest clones take roughly 46%. Sample: glioma tissue, nonneoplastic brain tissue, or PBMCs (not recorded which). These receptors came from a human donor with low-grade glioma or glioblastoma, undergoing nonglioma brain surgery, or in good health (not recorded which).

This clonotype was found many times. The V and J genes are TRBV20-1 and TRBJ1-1; 8 nucleotides match TRBD1. This CDR3 is 13 amino acids long. V was pared by 6 bases and J by 3 bases, with 6 bases of the junction left unmatched. The germline V gene encodes CDR1 DFQATT and CDR2 SNEGSKA (reference sequence). DNA of the CDR3: TGCAGTGCAAGACAGGGGAGAGACACTGAAGCTTTCTTT. It translates to CSARQGRDTEAFF.

This clonotype was counted between two and nine times. The chain recombines TRBV20-1 with TRBJ2-1, with 7 bases aligning to TRBD2. This CDR3 is built from 17 residues. The germline gives CDR1 DFQATT, CDR2 SNEGSKA (reference sequence). J lost 1 base, V lost 1 base, and 10 bases had no gene match. Written as DNA, the CDR3 is TGCAGTGCTAGAGCTCGATTGGGGGGGGAGTCCTACAATGAGCAGTTCTTC. Its translation is CSARARLGGESYNEQFF.

The table lists this clonotype with many counts. The chain combines TRBV27 with TRBJ1-1, with a tentative D call TRBD1 (5 bases). The V and J ends lost 2 bases and 8 bases respectively, with 12 bases between them. CDR3 length: 13 residues. CDR1 MNHEY and CDR2 SMNVEV come from the germline V gene (reference sequence). Written as DNA, the CDR3 is TGTGCCAGCAGTTTAGGGGGTCCAGTCGAAGCTTTCTTT. Its protein is CASSLGGPVEAFF.

Turning to this clonotype: This may be a read error, as it is one base from a much larger clone. Here the CDR3 DNA reads TGTGCCAGCCGTTGGACAGATGCAACTAATGAAAAACTGTCTTTT. Translating gives CASRWTDATNEKLSF. The rearrangement uses TRBV2 and TRBJ1-4; TRBD1 is a possible D gene (6 bases). This CDR3 has 15 residues. The V gene's germline CDR1 is SNHLY and CDR2 FYNNEI.

This clonotype was recorded many times. The V gene is TRBV28, the J gene TRBJ2-3, with D hard to call. The germline CDR1 and CDR2 sequences are MDHEN and SYDVKM. The CDR3 covers 12 residues. V lost 4 bases, J lost 2 bases, and 4 bases lay in between. The CDR3 protein is CASSSNTDTQYF. The DNA for the CDR3 is TGTGCCAGCAGTTCGAACACAGATACGCAGTATTTT.

About this clonotype: Given a much more abundant clone one base away, this may be a read error. This chain uses TRBV19 with TRBJ1-1, with D tentatively TRBD1 (6 bases). The length of the CDR3 is 14 residues. Germline CDR1 reads LNHDA; CDR2 reads SQIVND (reference sequence). CDR3 bases: TGTGCCAGTAGTATCCCTGACAGGAACACTGAAGCTCTCTTT. This codes for CASSIPDRNTEALF.

V gene TRBV20-1 combines with J gene TRBJ2-5; D assignment may be TRBD1 or TRBD2 (5 bases each). The germline V gene encodes CDR1 DFQATT and CDR2 SNEGSKA (reference sequence). The CDR3 spans 13 residues. CDR3 in DNA: TGCAGCGTACCGAGACAGAGGGAAGAGACCCAGTACTTC. Translating it yields CSVPRQREETQYF.

The table lists this clonotype with a count of one. A much larger clonotype is one base distant, so this may be a read error. The chain has TRBV7-9 and TRBJ2-2; the D gene is possibly TRBD2 (5 bases). The CDR3 consists of 14 residues. Germline V gene sequence: CDR1 SEHNR, CDR2 FQNEAQ (reference sequence). Here the CDR3 reads CASSLRTNTGEPFF. Written as DNA, the CDR3 is TGTGCCAGCAGCTTAAGAACGAACACCGGGGAGCCGTTTTTT.

In its sample, this clonotype was seen many times. The chain employs TRBV27 and TRBJ1-6; perhaps TRBD1 as D (6 bases). CDR3 size: 14 residues. Trimming removed 6 bases at V and 6 bases at J, with 12 bases between. The germline V gene encodes CDR1 MNHEY and CDR2 SMNVEV (reference sequence). In nucleotides, the CDR3 is TGTGCCAGCAGCCCACAGGGCCCTAATTCACCCCTCCACTTT. The encoded protein is CASSPQGPNSPLHF.

This sequence joins TRBV29-1 and TRBJ2-5; the D call may be TRBD1 or TRBD2 (6 bases each). The V end lost 5 bases, the J end lost 9 bases, and 19 bases lay between the germline ends. The CDR3 runs to 13 residues. CDR1 is SQVTM, CDR2 ANQGSEA, per germline. The CDR3 DNA reads as TGCAGCGTTCTACTAGCCCCAGGGGAGGCCCAGTACTTC. Protein product: CSVLLAPGEAQYF.

The J gene is TRBJ2-5, the V gene TRBV20-1, with D maybe TRBD1 (6 bases). Germline CDR1 is DFQATT and CDR2 is SNEGSKA (reference sequence). Trimming shortened V by 2 bases and J by 7 bases, and 14 bases separated the two germline ends. This CDR3 has 13 residues. Here the CDR3 reads CSARLSQGMTQYF. CDR3 coding DNA: TGCAGTGCTAGATTATCGCAGGGGATGACCCAGTACTTC.

This clonotype was detected ten times or more. V gene TRBV27 combines with J gene TRBJ2-1; possible D gene TRBD1, 6 bases. Trimming took off 5 bases at V and 5 bases at J, with 13 bases between the two ends. Germline loops: CDR1 MNHEY, CDR2 SMNVEV (reference sequence). The CDR3 contains 14 residues. DNA of the CDR3: TGTGCCAGCAGTGAATTGACAGGAGACAATGAGCAGTTCTTC. Protein product: CASSELTGDNEQFF.

The chain uses TRBV19 and TRBJ1-5; D perhaps matches TRBD1 (6 bases). V lost 5 bases and J lost 4, with 9 bases in between. The germline V gene encodes CDR1 LNHDA and CDR2 SQIVND (reference sequence). The CDR3 is 13 amino acids. This CDR3 is CASSAQGNQPQHF. DNA of the CDR3: TGTGCCAGTAGTGCCCAGGGGAATCAGCCCCAGCATTTT.

The table lists this clonotype with a count of one. This may stem from a read error, because a much larger clone lies one nucleotide away. The chain carries TRBV28 and TRBJ2-7; D might be TRBD2 (5 bases). CDR3 length: 14 amino acids. Trimming cost V 2 bases and J 6 bases, with 14 bases left between them. CDR1 is MDHEN and CDR2 is SYDVKM in the germline V gene. The CDR3 DNA reads as TGTGCCAGCAGTTTAGAACAGAGGGAAGGCGAGCAGTACTTC. Its translation is CASSLEQREGEQYF.

Many counts were recorded for this clonotype. The CDR3 here is CANSRQDTGELFF. The CDR3 DNA sequence: TGTGCCAACTCCCGTCAGGACACCGGGGAGCTGTTTTTT. The chain combines TRBV28 with TRBJ2-2; no firm D call. The CDR3 covers 13 residues. V was pared by 10 bases and J by 3 bases, with 12 bases between. The germline CDR1 and CDR2 sequences are MDHEN and SYDVKM.

This clonotype has a count of ten or more. V and J are TRBV10-3 and TRBJ2-7; D perhaps matches TRBD1 (6 bases). Trimming pared 7 bases from V and 1 base from J, leaving 11 bases between. Germline CDR1 reads ENHRY; CDR2 reads SYGVKD. The CDR3 sequence is 13 residues long. The CDR3 sequence is CAITSDRSYEQYF. The CDR3 region has the DNA TGTGCCATCACCTCAGACAGGTCCTACGAGCAGTACTTC.